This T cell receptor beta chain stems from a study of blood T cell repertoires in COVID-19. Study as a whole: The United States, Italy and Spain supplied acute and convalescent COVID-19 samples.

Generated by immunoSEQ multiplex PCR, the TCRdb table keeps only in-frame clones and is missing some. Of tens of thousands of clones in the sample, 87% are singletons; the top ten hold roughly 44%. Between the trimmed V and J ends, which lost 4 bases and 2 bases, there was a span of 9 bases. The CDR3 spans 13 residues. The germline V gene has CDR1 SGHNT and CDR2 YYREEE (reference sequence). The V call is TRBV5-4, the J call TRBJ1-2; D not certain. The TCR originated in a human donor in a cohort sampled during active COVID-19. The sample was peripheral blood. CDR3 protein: CASSQDNNYGYTF. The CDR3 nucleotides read TGTGCCAGCAGCCAAGACAACAACTATGGCTACACCTTC.